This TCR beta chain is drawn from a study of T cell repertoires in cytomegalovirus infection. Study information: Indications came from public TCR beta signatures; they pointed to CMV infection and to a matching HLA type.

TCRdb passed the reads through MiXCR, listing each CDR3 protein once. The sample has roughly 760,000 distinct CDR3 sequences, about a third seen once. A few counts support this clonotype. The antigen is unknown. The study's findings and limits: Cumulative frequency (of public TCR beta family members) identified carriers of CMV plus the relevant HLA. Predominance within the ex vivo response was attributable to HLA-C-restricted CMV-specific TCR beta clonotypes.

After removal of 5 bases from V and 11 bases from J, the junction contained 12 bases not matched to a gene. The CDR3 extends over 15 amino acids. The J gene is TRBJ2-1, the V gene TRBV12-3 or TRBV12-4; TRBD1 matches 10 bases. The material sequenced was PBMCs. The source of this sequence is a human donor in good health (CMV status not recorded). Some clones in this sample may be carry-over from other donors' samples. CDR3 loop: CASSLSPPGQGKQFF. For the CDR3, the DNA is TGTGCCAGCAGTCTCTCGCCTCCGGGACAGGGGAAGCAGTTCTTC.